The sample holds one count of the clone carrying this T cell receptor (beta chain). No antigen is known for it. The PCR employed 60 Vbeta primers together with 13 Jbeta primers. TCRdb's table, derived via immunoSEQ multiplex PCR, lists solely in-frame clones and lacks some. The sample contains roughly 89,000 clones, around three fifths of which appear only once. The data were taken from a study of cytomegalovirus exposure and HLA in healthy donors. Study-level results: A highly shared variant cluster was judged a likely technical artifact. In a later analysis, a missense DCLRE1C variant was linked to TCR beta V- and J-gene trimming.

The CDR3 extends over 12 amino acids. Germline CDR1 and CDR2: SGHAT and FQNNGV. V lost 1 base, J lost 5 bases, and 5 bases lay in between. This TCR was recovered from a woman in her forties or fifties in good health and CMV-seropositive. The genes are TRBV11-2 and TRBJ2-5; D gene ambiguous. The sequencing input was PBMCs. The CDR3 nucleotides read TGTGCCAGCAGCTTAGTCGAGGAGACCCAGTACTTC. This codes for CASSLVEETQYF.